This is a list of T cell receptor beta chains from one sample in a study of T cells in localized non-small cell lung cancer. Only in-frame clones appear in the TCRdb table, and some are missing; sequencing was by immunoSEQ multiplex PCR. The table includes fewer than 25,000 clones, about 92% detected once. This specimen consisted of peripheral blood, obtained before any cancer treatment. The receptor set was obtained from a man aged 35-75 years with stage III squamous cell lung carcinoma. The CDR3 runs from the conserved cysteine through the conserved F or W. D genes are given only for firm matches. Size tells how often a clone was seen (once, few, many) or the class of an expanded clone, and some rows leave it out.

d_gene	j_gene	v_gene	abundance	CDR3nt	CDR3aa
TRBD2	TRBJ2-5	TRBV4-3	NA	TGCGCCAGCAGCCAAGATTGGGCTAGCGGGGGGATGGAGACCCAGTACTTC	CASSQDWASGGMETQYF
TRBD1	TRBJ1-2	TRBV2	NA	TGTGCCAGCAGAACTCAGGGGGCGAGTGGCTACACCTTC	CASRTQGASGYTF
TRBD2	TRBJ2-5	TRBV5-1	NA	TGCGCCAACAAGCGGGGGGGACTAGCGGGAGCCCAATCGACAGAGACCCAGTACTTC	CANKRGGLAGAQSTETQYF
NA	TRBJ1-2	TRBV20-1	NA	TGCAGTGCTAGGGGTCCATATGGCTACACCTTC	CSARGPYGYTF
NA	TRBJ2-3	TRBV2	NA	TGTGCCAGCAGAGTAAGCAGCACAGATACGCAGTATTTT	CASRVSSTDTQYF
TRBD2	TRBJ2-1	TRBV13	NA	TGTGCCAGCAGCTTAGCCTCGGGACTAGCGGGATCAGCCCCAGTCCACAATGAGCAGTTCTTC	CASSLASGLAGSAPVHNEQFF
TRBD2	TRBJ2-3	TRBV7-2	NA	TGTGCCAGCACCCCAGGAAGGCGGGGGGGCTCGGATACGCAGTATTTT	CASTPGRRGGSDTQYF
TRBD1	TRBJ2-7	TRBV5-1	NA	TGCGCCAGCAGCAACACCGGACAGGCCTACGAGCAGTACTTC	CASSNTGQAYEQYF
NA	TRBJ1-1	TRBV5-1	NA	TGCGCCAGCAGCGTGGGGGAGACTGAAGCTTTCTTT	CASSVGETEAFF
NA	TRBJ2-2	TRBV5-6	NA	TGTGCCAGCAGCCTGGGACAGAACACCGGGGAGCTGTTTTTT	CASSLGQNTGELFF
TRBD1	TRBJ2-3	TRBV19	few	TGTGCCAGTACGACAGGGACAGATACGCAGTATTTT	CASTTGTDTQYF
NA	TRBJ2-7	TRBV4-2	NA	TGTGCCAGCAGCCAAGAGAGCTCCTACGAGCAGTACTTC	CASSQESSYEQYF
TRBD1	TRBJ2-5	TRBV5-1	NA	TGCGCCACCACCAGGACCGGGACAGCGACGGAGACCCAGTACTTC	CATTRTGTATETQYF
NA	TRBJ2-3	TRBV5-1	NA	TGCGCCAGCAGCTTGGTCACAGATACGCAGTATTTT	CASSLVTDTQYF
TRBD1	TRBJ2-3	TRBV29-1	NA	TGCAGCGTTGGACAGGGGGCTAGCACAGATACGCAGTATTTT	CSVGQGASTDTQYF
TRBD2	TRBJ2-3	TRBV5-4	NA	TGTGCCAGCAGCCCCGAGCTAGCGGGGAGGACAGATACGCAGTATTTT	CASSPELAGRTDTQYF
NA	TRBJ1-2	TRBV18	NA	TGTGCCAGCTCTGGTAGCTCGGATGGCTACACCTTC	CASSGSSDGYTF
NA	TRBJ2-1	TRBV10-3	once	TGTGCCATCAGTGAGTCGGGACGGGGAGTCTACAATGAGCAGTTCTTC	CAISESGRGVYNEQFF